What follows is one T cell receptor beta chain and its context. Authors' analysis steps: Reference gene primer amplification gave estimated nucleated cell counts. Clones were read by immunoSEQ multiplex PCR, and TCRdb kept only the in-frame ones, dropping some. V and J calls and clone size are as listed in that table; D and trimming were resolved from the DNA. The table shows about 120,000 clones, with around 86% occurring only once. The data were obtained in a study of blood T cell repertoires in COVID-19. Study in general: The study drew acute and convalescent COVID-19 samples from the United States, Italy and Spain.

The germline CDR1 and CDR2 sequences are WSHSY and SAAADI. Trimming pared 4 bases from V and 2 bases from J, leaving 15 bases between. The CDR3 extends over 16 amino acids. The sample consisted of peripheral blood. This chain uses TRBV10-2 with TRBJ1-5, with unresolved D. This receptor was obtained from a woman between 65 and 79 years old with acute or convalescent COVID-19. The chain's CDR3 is CASSAGSPLGNQPQHF. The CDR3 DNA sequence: TGCGCCAGCAGTGCAGGCAGCCCTTTGGGCAATCAGCCCCAGCATTTT.